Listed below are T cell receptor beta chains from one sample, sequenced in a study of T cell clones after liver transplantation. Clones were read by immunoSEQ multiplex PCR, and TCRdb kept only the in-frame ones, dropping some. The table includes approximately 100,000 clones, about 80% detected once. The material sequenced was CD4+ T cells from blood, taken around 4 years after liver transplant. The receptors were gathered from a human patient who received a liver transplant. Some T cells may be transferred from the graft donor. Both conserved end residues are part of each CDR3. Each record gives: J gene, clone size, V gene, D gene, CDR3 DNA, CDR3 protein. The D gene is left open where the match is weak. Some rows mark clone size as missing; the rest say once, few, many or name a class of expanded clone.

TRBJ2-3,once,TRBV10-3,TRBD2,TGTGCCATCAGCCTAGCGGGGGCCCCCACAGATACGCAGTATTTT,CAISLAGAPTDTQYF
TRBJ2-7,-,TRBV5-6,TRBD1,TGTGCCAGCAGCTTGGGAGGACAGGGCTTGGACGAGCAGTACTTC,CASSLGGQGLDEQYF
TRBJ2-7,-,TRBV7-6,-,TGTGCCAGCAGCTTACAGGGAAACCACGAGCAGTACTTC,CASSLQGNHEQYF
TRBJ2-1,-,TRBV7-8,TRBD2,TGTGCCAGCAGCCCGACCCTGTTGCCTAGCGGGGGGGGTGAGCAGTTCTTC,CASSPTLLPSGGGEQFF
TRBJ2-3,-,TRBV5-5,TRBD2,TGTGCCAGCAGCTTGGGACTAGCGGGGGGTTTTAAAGATACGCAGTATTTT,CASSLGLAGGFKDTQYF
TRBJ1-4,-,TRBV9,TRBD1,TGTGCCAGCAGCTCCGGGACAGGGTATGAAAAACTGTTTTTT,CASSSGTGYEKLFF
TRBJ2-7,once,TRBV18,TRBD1,TGTGCCAGCTCACCGGACAGGGTCGAGCAGTACTTC,CASSPDRVEQYF
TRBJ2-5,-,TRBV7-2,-,TGTGCCAGCAGCTCCGACCCTTTGCTAGAGACCCAGTACTTC,CASSSDPLLETQYF
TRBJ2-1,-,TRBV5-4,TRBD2,TGTGCCAGCAGCCTGGGGCGGGGGGCCCGGGACAATGAGCAGTTCTTC,CASSLGRGARDNEQFF
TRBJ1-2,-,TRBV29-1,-,TGCAGCGTTGTTCAAGGGGCTCAAGGTGCGGGCTACACCTTC,CSVVQGAQGAGYTF
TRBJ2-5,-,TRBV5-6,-,TGTGCCATCCCCAAGGGCAAAGTGTCGGGGCAAGAGACCCAGTACTTC,CAIPKGKVSGQETQYF
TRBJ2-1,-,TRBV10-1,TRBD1,TGCGCCAGCAGCGGACAGGGGGCGTCCAATGAGCAGTTCTTC,CASSGQGASNEQFF
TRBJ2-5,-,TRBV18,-,TGTGCCAGCTCACCCCGTACAGAGACCCAGTACTTC,CASSPRTETQYF
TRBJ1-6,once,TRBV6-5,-,TGTGCCAGCAGCACCGGGAGTTTCGGGAATTCACCCCTCCACTTT,CASSTGSFGNSPLHF
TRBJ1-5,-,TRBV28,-,TGTGCCAGCAGTTTAGGGGGGAATAGCAATCAGCCCCAGCATTTT,CASSLGGNSNQPQHF
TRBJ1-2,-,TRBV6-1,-,TGTGCCAGCAGTGAAGGGGGGACTAACTATGGCTACACCTTC,CASSEGGTNYGYTF
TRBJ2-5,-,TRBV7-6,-,TGTGCCAGCAGCTTCATTGCAGGGTCGCAAGAGACCCAGTACTTC,CASSFIAGSQETQYF
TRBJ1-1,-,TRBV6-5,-,TGTGCCAGCAGTATGACAGAATACACTGAAGCTTTCTTT,CASSMTEYTEAFF
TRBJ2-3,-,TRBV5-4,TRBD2,TGTGCCAGCAGCTTGGGCCTCCTAGCGGGAATGGGGGATACGCAGTATTTT,CASSLGLLAGMGDTQYF
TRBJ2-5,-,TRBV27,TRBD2,TGTGCCAGCAGCCCGCTAGCGGGGCCGCAAGAGACCCAGTACTTC,CASSPLAGPQETQYF
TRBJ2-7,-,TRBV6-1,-,TGTGCCAGCAGTCCCCCCGAGCGCCCTGGCTACGAGCAGTACTTC,CASSPPERPGYEQYF
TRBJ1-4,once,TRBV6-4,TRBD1,TGTGCCAGCAGTGACTCCCGCCGGGACAGGATAGAAGAGGGTGAAAAACTGTTTTTT,CASSDSRRDRIEEGEKLFF
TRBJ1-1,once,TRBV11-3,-,TGTGCCAGCAGCTTAGGGCAGGAGAACACTGAAGCTTTCTTT,CASSLGQENTEAFF
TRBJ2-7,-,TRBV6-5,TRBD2,TGTGCCAGCAGTTACAGACTAGCGGGGGGCTCCTACGAGCAGTACTTC,CASSYRLAGGSYEQYF
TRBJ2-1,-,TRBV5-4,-,TGTGCCAGCAGCGGTGGGGGCCGGATCGAGCAGTTCTTC,CASSGGGRIEQFF
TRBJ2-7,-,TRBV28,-,TGTGCCAGCAGCCGTACCCCGGGGCCCCCCTACGAGCAGTACTTC,CASSRTPGPPYEQYF
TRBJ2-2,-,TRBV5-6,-,TGTGCCAGCAGCTTCGGGGTTCAGGGGACAAGGATAACCGGGGAGCTGTTTTTT,CASSFGVQGTRITGELFF
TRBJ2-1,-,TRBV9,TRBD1,TGTGCCAGCAGCGGGGCCCCTCGGACAGGGGGCAATGAGCAGTTCTTC,CASSGAPRTGGNEQFF
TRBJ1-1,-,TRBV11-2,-,TGTGCCAGCAGCTTAGATCTCAGGGGTGAAGCTTTCTTT,CASSLDLRGEAFF
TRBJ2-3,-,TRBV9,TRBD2,TGTGCCAGCAGCACCCATAGCGGGGGGATTATGGATACGCAGTATTTT,CASSTHSGGIMDTQYF
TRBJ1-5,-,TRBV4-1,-,TGCGCCAGCAGCCAAGTGGATCAGCTCAATCAGCCCCAGCATTTT,CASSQVDQLNQPQHF
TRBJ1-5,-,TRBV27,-,TGTGCCAGCAGTTTAAGCCAGCGCAATCAGCCCCAGCATTTT,CASSLSQRNQPQHF
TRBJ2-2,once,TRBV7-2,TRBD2,TGTGCCAGCAGCACTCGGACTAGCGGGGGGGTCGGCGGGGAGCTGTTTTTT,CASSTRTSGGVGGELFF
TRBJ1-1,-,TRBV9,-,TGTGCCAGCAGCGTAGGAGGAGCAGGGAACACTGAAGCTTTCTTT,CASSVGGAGNTEAFF
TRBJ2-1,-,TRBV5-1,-,TGCGCCAGCAGCCTCCCGCAGGGTGGGGCCTACAATGAGCAGTTCTTC,CASSLPQGGAYNEQFF
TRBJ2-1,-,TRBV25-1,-,TGTGCCAGCAGTGAACGGAAAGTCTCCTACAATGAGCAGTTCTTC,CASSERKVSYNEQFF
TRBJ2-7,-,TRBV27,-,TGTGCCAGCAGTTTACGGCTTCTTCGTGTAGACGAGCAGTACTTC,CASSLRLLRVDEQYF
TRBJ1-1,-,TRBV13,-,TGTGCCAGCAGTCTAACATTTCGAAACACTGAAGCTTTCTTT,CASSLTFRNTEAFF
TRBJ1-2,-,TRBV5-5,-,TGTGCCAGCAGCTTGGCAGGTGACTATGGCTACACCTTC,CASSLAGDYGYTF
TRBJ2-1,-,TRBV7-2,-,TGTGCCAGCAGCTTACTGGGATTGGAAGCGAGTGAGCAGTTCTTC,CASSLLGLEASEQFF
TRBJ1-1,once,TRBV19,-,TGTGCCAGTAGTCCGTTTCGAAGGAACACTGAAGCTTTCTTT,CASSPFRRNTEAFF
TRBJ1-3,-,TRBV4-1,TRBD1,TGCGCCAGCAGCCCTGGACAGGGAATCTCTGGAAACACCATATATTTT,CASSPGQGISGNTIYF